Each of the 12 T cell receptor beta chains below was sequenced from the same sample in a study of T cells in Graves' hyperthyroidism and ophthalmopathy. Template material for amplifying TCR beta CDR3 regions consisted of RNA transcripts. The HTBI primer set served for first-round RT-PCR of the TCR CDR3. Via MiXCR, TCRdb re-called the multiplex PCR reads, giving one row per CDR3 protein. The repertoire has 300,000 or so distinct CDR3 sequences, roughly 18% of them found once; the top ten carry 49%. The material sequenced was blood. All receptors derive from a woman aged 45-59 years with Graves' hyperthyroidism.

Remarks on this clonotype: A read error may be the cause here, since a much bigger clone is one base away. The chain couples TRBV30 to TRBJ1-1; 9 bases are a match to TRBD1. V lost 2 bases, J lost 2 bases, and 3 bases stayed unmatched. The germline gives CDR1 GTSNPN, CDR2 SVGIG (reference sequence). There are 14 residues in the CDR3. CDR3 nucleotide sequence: TGTGCCTGGAGTCAGACAGGGGGAAACACTGAAGCTTTCTTT. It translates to CAWSQTGGNTEAFF.

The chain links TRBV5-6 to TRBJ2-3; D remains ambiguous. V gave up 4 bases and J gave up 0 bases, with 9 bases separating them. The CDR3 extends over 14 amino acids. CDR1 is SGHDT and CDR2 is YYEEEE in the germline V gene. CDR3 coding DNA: TGTGCCAGCAGCCCCGCGGTTAGCACAGATACGCAGTATTTT. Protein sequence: CASSPAVSTDTQYF. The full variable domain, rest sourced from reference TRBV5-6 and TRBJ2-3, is DAGVTQSPTHLIKTRGQQVTLRCSPKSGHDTVSWYQQALGQGPQFIFQYYEEEERQRGNFPDRFSGHQFPNYSSELNVNALLLGDSALYLCASSPAVSTDTQYFGPGTRLTVL.

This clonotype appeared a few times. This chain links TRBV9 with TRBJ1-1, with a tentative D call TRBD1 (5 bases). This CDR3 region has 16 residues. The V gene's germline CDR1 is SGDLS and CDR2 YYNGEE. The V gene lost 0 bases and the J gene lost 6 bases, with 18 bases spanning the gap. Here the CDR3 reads CASSVAPGASAPEAFF. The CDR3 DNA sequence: TGTGCCAGCAGCGTAGCCCCCGGGGCCTCGGCGCCTGAAGCTTTCTTT.

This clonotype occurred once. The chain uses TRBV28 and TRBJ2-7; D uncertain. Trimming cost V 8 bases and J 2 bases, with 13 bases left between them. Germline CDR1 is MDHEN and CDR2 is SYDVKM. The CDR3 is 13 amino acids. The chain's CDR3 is CASFLTDPYEQYF. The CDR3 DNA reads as TGTGCCAGCTTTTTAACAGACCCCTACGAGCAGTACTTC.

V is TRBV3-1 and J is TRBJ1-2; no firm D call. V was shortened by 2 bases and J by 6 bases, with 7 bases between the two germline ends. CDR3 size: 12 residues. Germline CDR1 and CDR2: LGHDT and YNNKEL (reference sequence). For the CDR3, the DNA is TGTGCCAGCAGCCAACGGACCGATGGCTACACCTTC. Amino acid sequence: CASSQRTDGYTF.

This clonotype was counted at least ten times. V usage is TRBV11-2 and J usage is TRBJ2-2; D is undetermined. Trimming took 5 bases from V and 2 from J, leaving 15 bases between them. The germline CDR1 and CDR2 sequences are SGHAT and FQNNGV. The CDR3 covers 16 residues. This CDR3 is CASSRPAGVNTGELFF. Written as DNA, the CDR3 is TGTGCCAGCAGCCGACCCGCTGGGGTTAACACCGGGGAGCTGTTTTTT.

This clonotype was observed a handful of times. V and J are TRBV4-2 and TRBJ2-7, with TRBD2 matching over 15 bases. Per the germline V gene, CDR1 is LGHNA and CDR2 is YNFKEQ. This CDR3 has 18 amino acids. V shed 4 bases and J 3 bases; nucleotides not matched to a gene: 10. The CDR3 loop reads CASSRPGLAGGRGYEQYF. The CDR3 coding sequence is TGTGCCAGCAGCCGACCGGGACTAGCGGGAGGCCGAGGCTACGAGCAGTACTTC.

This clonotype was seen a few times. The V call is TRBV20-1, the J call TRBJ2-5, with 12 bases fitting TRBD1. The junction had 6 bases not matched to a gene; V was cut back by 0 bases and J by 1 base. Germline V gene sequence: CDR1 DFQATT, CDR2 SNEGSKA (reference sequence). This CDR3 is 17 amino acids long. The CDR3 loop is CSAREAGTGGFQETQYF. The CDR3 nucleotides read TGCAGTGCTAGAGAGGCCGGGACAGGGGGCTTCCAAGAGACCCAGTACTTC.

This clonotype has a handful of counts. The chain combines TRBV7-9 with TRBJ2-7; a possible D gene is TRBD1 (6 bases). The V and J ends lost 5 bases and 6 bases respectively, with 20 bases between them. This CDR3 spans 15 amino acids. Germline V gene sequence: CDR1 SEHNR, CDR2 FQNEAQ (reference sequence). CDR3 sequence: CASSPNGGWATEQYV. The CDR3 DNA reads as TGTGCCAGCAGCCCGAATGGGGGCTGGGCTACCGAGCAGTACGTC.

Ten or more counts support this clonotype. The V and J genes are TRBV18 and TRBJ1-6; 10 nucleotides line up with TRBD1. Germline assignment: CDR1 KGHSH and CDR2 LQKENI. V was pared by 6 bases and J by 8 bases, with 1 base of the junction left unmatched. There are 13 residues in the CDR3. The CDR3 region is CASSGTGDSPLHF. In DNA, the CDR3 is TGTGCCAGCTCCGGGACAGGGGATTCACCCCTCCACTTT.

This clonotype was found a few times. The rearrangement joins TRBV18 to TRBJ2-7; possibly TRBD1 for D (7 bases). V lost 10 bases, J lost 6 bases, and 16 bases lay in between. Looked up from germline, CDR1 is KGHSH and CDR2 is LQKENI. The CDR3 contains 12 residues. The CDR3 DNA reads TGTGCCACCGCGGGGCAGGGGGGCGAGCAGTACTTC. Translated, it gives CATAGQGGEQYF.

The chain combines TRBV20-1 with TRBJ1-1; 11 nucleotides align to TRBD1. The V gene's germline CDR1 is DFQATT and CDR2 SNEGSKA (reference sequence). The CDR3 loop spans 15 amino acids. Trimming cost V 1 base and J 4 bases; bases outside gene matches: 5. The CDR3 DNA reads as TGCAGTGCTAGAGGAACCGGGACAGGGGGCACTGAAGCTTTCTTT. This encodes CSARGTGTGGTEAFF.